These 32 T cell receptor beta chains came from one sample sequenced in a study of blood T cells in healthy people across ages. Combining a sample-barcoded 5' primer with a J-beta primer mix, a second PCR ran for about 7 to 11 cycles. MiXCR was run by TCRdb on the 5' RACE reads, yielding one entry per CDR3 protein. Of around 1.5 million distinct CDR3 sequences detected, 34% appear once; the ten largest clones hold around 10%. The sequenced material came from blood. Receptors were obtained from a woman aged 25-40 years in good health.

This clonotype has more than one count but fewer than ten. This rearrangement joins TRBV20-1 to TRBJ2-7; TRBD1 aligns across 9 bases. CDR1 is DFQATT, CDR2 SNEGSKA, per germline (reference sequence). Trimming cost V 4 bases and J 5 bases; bases outside gene matches: 6. This CDR3 spans 13 amino acids. This CDR3 is CSANYRGLDEQYF. As DNA, the CDR3 is TGCAGTGCTAACTACAGGGGGCTAGACGAGCAGTACTTC.

This clonotype was counted between two and nine times. A clone one base away is much larger, so this may be a read error. The chain couples TRBV3-1 to TRBJ2-7; D is perhaps TRBD1 (5 bases). V lost 4 bases and J lost 0, with 7 bases in between. The V gene's germline CDR1 is LGHDT and CDR2 YNNKEL (reference sequence). The CDR3 contains 13 residues. In nucleotides, the CDR3 is TGTGCCAGCAGCCGCAGGGCCTCCTACGAGCAGTACTTC. The encoded protein is CASSRRASYEQYF.

CDR3 nucleotides: TGTGCCAGCAGTGAAGCCGTCAGGCCGGGCTACACCTTC. This codes for CASSEAVRPGYTF. This chain links TRBV6-1 with TRBJ1-2; D remains ambiguous. This CDR3 has 13 residues. The germline CDR1 and CDR2 sequences are MNHNS and SASEGT. Trimming removed 0 bases from V and 8 bases from J, with 10 bases in between.

This chain links TRBV29-1 with TRBJ2-5; the D gene is possibly TRBD2 (5 bases). The CDR3 covers 12 residues. Germline assignment: CDR1 SQVTM and CDR2 ANQGSEA. V was clipped by 5 bases and J by 0 bases, with 7 bases between them. The CDR3 sequence is CSVRGNQETQYF. DNA of the CDR3: TGCAGCGTTCGAGGGAACCAAGAGACCCAGTACTTC.

The rearrangement joins TRBV7-8 to TRBJ2-7, with D maybe TRBD2 (5 bases). V lost 1 base and J 5 bases, leaving 12 bases between the germline ends. This CDR3 contains 14 residues. CDR1 and CDR2 from the germline V gene are SGHVS and FQNEAQ. CDR3 coding DNA: TGTGCCAGCAGCTTAGTTCCGGGAACCAACGAGCAGTACTTC. Protein sequence: CASSLVPGTNEQYF.

This clonotype occurred a few times. The rearrangement joins TRBV12-3 or TRBV12-4 to TRBJ2-7; perhaps D is TRBD1 or TRBD2 (5 bases each). The CDR3 is 15 residues long. V was shortened by 3 bases and J by 5 bases, with 17 bases between the two germline ends. The DNA for the CDR3 is TGTGCCAGCAGTTTTCGGGGCGATCTTCCTAACGAGCAGTACTTC. Protein: CASSFRGDLPNEQYF.

The chain carries TRBV7-9 and TRBJ2-3, with D perhaps TRBD1 or TRBD2 (6 bases each). Germline V lookup: CDR1 SEHNR, CDR2 FQNEAQ (reference sequence). The V gene lost 7 bases and the J gene lost 10 bases, with 21 bases spanning the gap. The CDR3 runs to 14 residues. CDR3 in amino acids: CASTEGTAGGPQYF. The CDR3 region has the DNA TGTGCCAGCACCGAAGGGACTGCCGGGGGCCCGCAGTATTTT.

This clonotype was picked up many times. The chain employs TRBV12-3 or TRBV12-4 and TRBJ2-1, with D maybe TRBD1 (5 bases). The CDR3 contains 15 residues. V lost 3 bases and J 7 bases, leaving 16 bases between the germline ends. CDR3 coding DNA: TGTGCCAGCAGTTTGGTTGGCTCTCCAGGGAATGAGCAGTTCTTC. Its translation is CASSLVGSPGNEQFF.

The chain has TRBV2 and TRBJ1-4; D call uncertain. The CDR3 consists of 14 residues. Germline CDR1 and CDR2: SNHLY and FYNNEI. V was pared by 6 bases and J by 3 bases, with 11 bases between. CDR3: CASRRSGANEKLFF. The DNA of the CDR3 is TGTGCCAGCAGAAGGAGCGGTGCTAATGAAAAACTGTTTTTT.

J is TRBJ2-7 and V is TRBV6-6, with TRBD2 as a possible D gene (5 bases). The CDR3 length is 14 residues. Trimming took 0 bases from V and 2 from J, leaving 8 bases between them. Germline CDR1 and CDR2: MNHNY and SVGAGI (reference sequence). This CDR3 is CASSYSRETYEQYF. CDR3 nucleotide sequence: TGTGCCAGCAGTTACTCTAGGGAGACCTACGAGCAGTACTTC.

The chain uses TRBV20-1 and TRBJ1-2, with D possibly being TRBD1 (5 bases). V was shortened by 6 bases and J by 4 bases, with 12 bases between the two germline ends. The CDR3 has 12 residues. Germline loops: CDR1 DFQATT, CDR2 SNEGSKA (reference sequence). The CDR3 nucleotides are TGCAGTGCCGCCGGGGGGGTCTATGGCTACACCTTC. Amino acid sequence: CSAAGGVYGYTF.

A word on this clonotype: A much larger clone differs from this one at a single base, so this may be a read error. The V call is TRBV9, the J call TRBJ1-1, with TRBD1 as a possible D gene (6 bases). The CDR3 runs 14 residues. CDR1 and CDR2 from the germline V gene are SGDLS and YYNGEE. DNA of the CDR3: TGTGTCAGCAGCTTAGTACAGGGTCCAACTGAAGCTTTCTTT. Its protein product is CVSSLVQGPTEAFF.

The chain is built from TRBV28 and TRBJ2-1; 8 nucleotides match TRBD1. V shed 6 bases, J shed 9 bases, and the junction held 10 bases outside the gene matches. This CDR3 has 14 residues. The germline CDR1 and CDR2 sequences are MDHEN and SYDVKM. CDR3 in DNA: TGTGCCAGCAGGGGCGGACAGGGTTTGGCTGAGCAGTTCTTC. Translating gives CASRGGQGLAEQFF.

This clonotype came up a few times. The gene calls are TRBV29-1 and TRBJ2-2, with TRBD2 matching over 7 bases. The CDR3 consists of 14 residues. The germline V gene encodes CDR1 SQVTM and CDR2 ANQGSEA. J gave up 3 bases and V 3 bases, and 4 bases lay outside the gene matches. CDR3 DNA: TGCAGCGTTGATAGGCTAGCGGACACCGGGGAGCTGTTTTTT. Amino acid sequence: CSVDRLADTGELFF.

This clonotype showed up many times. The chain carries TRBV5-1 and TRBJ2-1, with 7 bases matching TRBD1. V was clipped by 0 bases and J by 9 bases; unmatched bases: 6. This CDR3 region has 14 residues. In germline, CDR1 is SGHRS, CDR2 YFSETQ. CDR3 bases: TGCGCCAGCAGCTTGGGTGGGACAGCCAGTGAGCAGTTCTTC. This gives the protein CASSLGGTASEQFF.

This clonotype was seen a few times. The rearrangement uses TRBV7-3 and TRBJ2-7, with D maybe TRBD2 (6 bases). The CDR3 runs 13 residues. Trimming stripped 5 bases from V and 7 bases from J, with 15 bases between. CDR1 and CDR2 from the germline V gene are SGHTA and FQGTGA. Here the CDR3 reads CASSRAWGEEQYF. The CDR3 DNA sequence: TGTGCCAGCAGCCGGGCATGGGGGGAAGAGCAGTACTTC.

This clonotype was recorded a few times. The rearrangement links TRBV20-1 to TRBJ1-2; possibly TRBD1 for D (5 bases). V was pared by 6 bases and J by 4 bases, with 18 bases between. This CDR3 comprises 14 residues. Looked up from germline, CDR1 is DFQATT and CDR2 is SNEGSKA (reference sequence). As DNA, the CDR3 is TGCAGTGCCACCGAGAGGGGCCTGGGCTATGGCTACACCTTC. Translation gives CSATERGLGYGYTF.

This clonotype was seen at least ten times. The chain combines TRBV7-3 with TRBJ2-3; D is unclear. The CDR3 spans 14 residues. In germline, CDR1 is SGHTA, CDR2 FQGTGA. V shed 6 bases and J shed 4 bases, with 14 bases lying between them. In nucleotides, the CDR3 is TGTGCCAGCAGTTTGGTAGCCCCGCCAGATACGCAGTATTTT. Its protein is CASSLVAPPDTQYF.

The chain has TRBV20-1 and TRBJ2-3, with 15 bases that match TRBD2. Trimming removed 5 bases from V and 12 bases from J; junction bases left unmatched: 18. Germline assignment: CDR1 DFQATT and CDR2 SNEGSKA (reference sequence). This CDR3 contains 17 residues. The chain's CDR3 is CSAVDTRTSGGGQVQYF. The CDR3 DNA is TGCAGTGCTGTCGACACCCGGACTAGCGGGGGGGGACAAGTTCAGTATTTT.

This clonotype showed up just a few times. V and J are TRBV12-3 or TRBV12-4 and TRBJ2-6; D might be TRBD2 (5 bases). This CDR3 is 15 amino acids long. V gave up 4 bases and J gave up 2 bases, with 9 bases separating them. The CDR3 nucleotides read TGTGCCAGCAGTTACTCGGGGACTGGGGCCAACGTCCTGACTTTC. Protein sequence: CASSYSGTGANVLTF.

The chain couples TRBV4-2 to TRBJ2-1, with D possibly matching TRBD2 (5 bases). Per germline, CDR1 LGHNA and CDR2 YNFKEQ. The CDR3 has 16 residues. Trimming stripped 0 bases from V and 4 bases from J, with 13 bases between. The DNA of the CDR3 is TGTGCCAGCAGCCAAGAGTCCGCTAGCTCTTACAATGAGCAGTTCTTC. It yields the protein CASSQESASSYNEQFF.

This clonotype turned up a few times. The chain has TRBV9 and TRBJ2-6; D is unresolved. The V gene's germline CDR1 is SGDLS and CDR2 YYNGEE. The CDR3 extends over 16 amino acids. The V and J ends lost 4 bases and 0 bases respectively, with 11 bases between them. As DNA, the CDR3 is TGTGCCAGCAGCCCGAATCCATCCTCTGGGGCCAACGTCCTGACTTTC. It specifies CASSPNPSSGANVLTF.

With regard to this clonotype: A read error may account for a junction end that differs from germline. The V and J genes are TRBV12-3 or TRBV12-4 and TRBJ2-3, with D uncertain. The CDR3 has 13 amino acids. CDR3 nucleotide sequence: TGTGCCAGCAGTTTTGTTAGCACAGATGCGCAGTATTTT. Its protein product is CASSFVSTDAQYF.

The chain carries TRBV2 and TRBJ1-2; D possibly corresponds to TRBD1 (6 bases). This CDR3 has 13 amino acids. The V end lost 6 bases, the J end lost 6 bases, and 14 bases lay between the germline ends. Germline V gene sequence: CDR1 SNHLY, CDR2 FYNNEI. This CDR3 is CASSRGGFDGYTF. The CDR3 bases are TGTGCCAGCAGCAGGGGAGGGTTTGATGGCTACACCTTC.

Note on this clonotype: A read error may explain this, as a much larger clone is one base away. The chain has TRBV3-1 and TRBJ1-2; 7 bases are shared with TRBD1. This CDR3 is built from 13 residues. CDR1 is LGHDT and CDR2 is YNNKEL in the germline V gene (reference sequence). CDR3 in DNA: TGTGCCAGCAGGCCCACAGGGGACTATGGCCACACCTTC. Translated, it gives CASRPTGDYGHTF.

This clonotype was observed many times. The chain joins TRBV29-1 to TRBJ2-7; D ambiguous. The length of the CDR3 is 11 residues. V was clipped by 4 bases and J by 5 bases, with 9 bases between them. The germline V gene encodes CDR1 SQVTM and CDR2 ANQGSEA. CDR3 sequence (DNA): TGCAGCGTTGTGTTTAATCACGAGCAGTACTTC. It yields the protein CSVVFNHEQYF.

The chain joins TRBV9 to TRBJ2-3; TRBD1 aligns across 7 bases. With V trimmed by 4 bases and J by 6 bases, 11 bases remained unmatched. The CDR3 has 15 amino acids. Germline V gene sequence: CDR1 SGDLS, CDR2 YYNGEE. CDR3 amino acids: CASSSHRGSSDTQYF. The CDR3 DNA reads as TGTGCCAGCAGCTCCCACAGGGGATCCTCGGATACGCAGTATTTT.

This chain joins TRBV27 and TRBJ1-1; a possible D gene is TRBD1 (5 bases). The germline V and J ends were trimmed by 2 bases and 5 bases, with 9 bases remaining between them. CDR3 length: 13 residues. Per the germline V gene, CDR1 is MNHEY and CDR2 is SMNVEV (reference sequence). The CDR3 DNA follows: TGTGCCAGCAGTTTACAGGGTATAACTGAAGCTTTCTTT. It specifies CASSLQGITEAFF.

The genes are TRBV6-6 and TRBJ1-5, with D possibly being TRBD1 (6 bases). CDR3 length: 12 residues. Trimming stripped 6 bases from V and 6 bases from J, with 9 bases between. CDR1 and CDR2 from the germline V gene are MNHNY and SVGAGI (reference sequence). The CDR3 here is CASRDSTQPQHF. DNA of the CDR3: TGTGCCAGCAGGGACAGTACTCAGCCCCAGCATTTT.

There are a few counts of this clonotype. The rearrangement joins TRBV20-1 to TRBJ2-7, with TRBD1 identical over 8 bases. The CDR3 has 14 residues. The trim removed 0 bases at V and 2 bases at J, leaving 3 bases unmatched. Germline CDR1 DFQATT, CDR2 SNEGSKA (reference sequence). CDR3 coding DNA: TGCAGTGCTAGAGATCGGGACAGGCCCTACGAGCAGTACTTC. It translates to CSARDRDRPYEQYF.

The chain couples TRBV6-2 or TRBV6-3 to TRBJ2-3, with D perhaps TRBD1 (6 bases). The ends were cut back, 10 bases at V and 2 bases at J, with 13 bases in the middle. CDR3 size: 13 residues. The germline V gene has CDR1 MNHEY and CDR2 SVGEGT. The CDR3 sequence is CAIRGSATDTQYF. The CDR3 coding sequence is TGTGCCATCAGGGGATCAGCCACAGATACGCAGTATTTT.

This clonotype was found a few times. The V gene is TRBV20-1, the J gene TRBJ2-5, with TRBD2 as a possible D gene (5 bases). Between the trimmed V and J ends, which lost 0 bases and 5 bases, there was a span of 16 bases. The CDR3 totals 15 residues. Germline-derived CDR1 and CDR2 are DFQATT and SNEGSKA (reference sequence). CDR3 bases: TGCAGTGCTAGAGATCGCTGGGGAGATGGGGAGACCCAGTACTTC. Its translation: CSARDRWGDGETQYF.